The 22 T cell receptor beta chains below were found in one sample sequenced in a study of T cells and Merkel cell carcinoma outcomes (dated by TCRdb to 2018 to 2021). Library construction relied on the immunoSEQ multiplex PCR assay. The source is immuneACCESS, and TCRdb retained only in-frame sequences with V and J called. Part of the clones is not carried over; for the studies checked, unresolved V genes explain less than half of this, and the remainder is unexplained. Within this sample are 1,300 or so clones, with under 95% of them counted one time only. Approximately 4.6% of the sample is held by the ten biggest clonotypes. The sample consisted of tumor tissue from Merkel cell carcinoma. Receptor source: a human donor with Merkel cell carcinoma.

The chain employs TRBV18 and TRBJ2-1; 10 bases fit TRBD2. The CDR3 runs to 15 residues. Unmatched junction bases numbered 0, after V lost 2 bases and J lost 2 bases. Germline lookup yields CDR1 KGHSH and CDR2 LQKENI. The CDR3, as DNA: TGTGCCAGCTCACCAACTAGCGGGACCTACAATGAGCAGTTCTTC. Residues: CASSPTSGTYNEQFF. The whole variable domain, filled in from reference TRBV18 and TRBJ2-1, reads NAGVMQNPRHLVRRRGQEARLRCSPMKGHSHVYWYRQLPEEGLKFMVYLQKENIIDESGMPKERFSAEFPKEGPSILRIQQVVRGDSAAYFCASSPTSGTYNEQFFGPGTRLTVL.

V usage is TRBV28 and J usage is TRBJ1-5; D not certain. The CDR3 spans 14 residues. V lost 8 bases to trimming and J lost 9 bases, with 20 bases between them. Germline loops: CDR1 MDHEN, CDR2 SYDVKM. The CDR3 protein is CASGTEAAFRPQHF. CDR3 bases: TGTGCCAGCGGAACGGAGGCGGCTTTCAGGCCCCAGCATTTT.

This sequence joins TRBV18 and TRBJ1-6, with 8 positions matching TRBD1. V shed 3 bases and J 7 bases; nucleotides not matched to a gene: 2. The CDR3 runs 14 residues. CDR1 and CDR2 (germline): KGHSH, LQKENI. CDR3 amino acids: CASSPQGANSPLHF. The CDR3 DNA follows: TGTGCCAGCTCACCCCAGGGGGCGAATTCACCCCTCCACTTT.

This chain links TRBV19 with TRBJ1-1; weak D call: TRBD1 (5 bases). Per the germline V gene, CDR1 is LNHDA and CDR2 is SQIVND (reference sequence). This CDR3 is 13 amino acids long. V was trimmed by 1 base and J by 5 bases, leaving 8 bases between them. The CDR3 region has the DNA TGTGCCAGTAGTATAGGCCAGGGAACTGAAGCTTTCTTT. Amino acid sequence: CASSIGQGTEAFF.

This sequence joins TRBV27 and TRBJ1-5; D gene ambiguous. CDR1 is MNHEY, CDR2 SMNVEV, per germline (reference sequence). V was shortened by 0 bases and J by 7 bases, with 13 bases between the two germline ends. The CDR3 loop spans 15 amino acids. As DNA, the CDR3 is TGTGCCAGCAGTTTATCCGGGGAAGGTGGCCAGCCCCAGCATTTT. It encodes CASSLSGEGGQPQHF.

This sequence joins TRBV2 and TRBJ1-2; no clear D gene. CDR1 is SNHLY, CDR2 FYNNEI, per germline. CDR3 size: 16 residues. V shed 4 bases and J shed 2 bases, with 17 bases lying between them. The CDR3: CASSVRALSDNYGYTF. In DNA form, the CDR3 reads TGTGCCAGCAGTGTAAGGGCCCTGTCTGACAACTATGGCTACACCTTC. The full variable domain, rest sourced from reference TRBV2 and TRBJ1-2, is EPEVTQTPSHQVTQMGQEVILRCVPISNHLYFYWYRQILGQKVEFLVSFYNNEISEKSEIFDDQFSVERPDGSNFTLKIRSTKLEDSAMYFCASSVRALSDNYGYTFGSGTRLTVV.

This chain joins TRBV28 and TRBJ2-1, with a tentative D call TRBD1 (5 bases). The ends were cut back, 4 bases at V and 0 bases at J, with 16 bases in the middle. Germline-derived CDR1 and CDR2 are MDHEN and SYDVKM. This CDR3 contains 17 residues. The CDR3 sequence: CASSSPLGASSYNEQFF. The CDR3 nucleotides read TGTGCCAGCAGTTCCCCACTTGGGGCCTCCTCCTACAATGAGCAGTTCTTC.

The genes are TRBV7-9 and TRBJ2-7; 8 bases agree with TRBD2. The CDR3 loop spans 16 amino acids. Germline CDR1 SEHNR, CDR2 FQNEAQ (reference sequence). The trim removed 5 bases at V and 6 bases at J, leaving 15 bases unmatched. The DNA for the CDR3 is TGTGCCAGCAGCCCCGGGGGGGGCAGCATACCTCGCGAGCAGTACTTC. Its translation is CASSPGGGSIPREQYF.

The chain has TRBV20-1 and TRBJ2-2; no definite D call. The germline V and J ends were trimmed by 5 bases and 8 bases, with 9 bases remaining between them. CDR3 length equals 11 residues. Looked up from germline, CDR1 is DFQATT and CDR2 is SNEGSKA (reference sequence). This CDR3 is CSAPKAGELFF. The CDR3 DNA sequence: TGCAGTGCTCCTAAGGCAGGGGAGCTGTTTTTT.

CDR3 coding DNA: TGCGCCAGCAGGTATAACAGGGTATCCTACGAGCAGTACTTC. This encodes CASRYNRVSYEQYF. The chain carries TRBV5-1 and TRBJ2-7; D might be TRBD1 (6 bases). This CDR3 is built from 14 residues. Germline loops: CDR1 SGHRS, CDR2 YFSETQ. V dropped 5 bases and J dropped 1 base, with 13 bases sitting between them.

This chain joins TRBV2 and TRBJ1-5; maybe TRBD1 (5 bases). The germline V and J ends were trimmed by 6 bases and 1 base, with 10 bases remaining between them. The V gene's germline CDR1 is SNHLY and CDR2 FYNNEI. The CDR3 runs to 14 residues. CDR3 sequence: CASRAGLSNQPQHF. CDR3 sequence (DNA): TGTGCCAGCAGAGCGGGACTGAGCAATCAGCCCCAGCATTTT.

Comment on this clone: An end of the junction does not agree with germline; a read error may underlie this. The chain is built from TRBV7-8 and TRBJ2-1, with 9 bases aligning to TRBD2. The CDR3 totals 15 residues. Germline CDR1 is SGHVS and CDR2 is FQNEAQ. The CDR3 loop is CASSLGGASGNGQFF. The CDR3 bases are TGTGCCAGCAGCTTAGGCGGGGCTAGCGGGAATGGGCAGTTCTTC.

The V call is TRBV18, the J call TRBJ2-7; 8 bases match TRBD1. The CDR3 consists of 15 residues. Germline V gene lookup returns CDR1 KGHSH and CDR2 LQKENI. Germline trimming cut 2 bases from V and 4 bases from J; bases unmatched to any gene: 7. The CDR3 loop reads CASSPGPGGEYEQYF. For the CDR3, the DNA is TGTGCCAGCTCACCAGGCCCAGGGGGCGAGTACGAGCAGTACTTC.

The rearrangement uses TRBV28 and TRBJ1-2; D not certain. The germline V gene encodes CDR1 MDHEN and CDR2 SYDVKM. V lost 5 bases and J lost 4, with 8 bases in between. The CDR3 has 12 residues. The CDR3 nucleotides read TGTGCCAGCAGTCTGGGTCGCTATGGCTACACCTTC. Its translation is CASSLGRYGYTF.

J is TRBJ1-3 and V is TRBV7-8; 8 nucleotides match TRBD1. Per germline, CDR1 SGHVS and CDR2 FQNEAQ. J lost 3 bases, V lost 1 base, and 8 bases had no gene match. This CDR3 is built from 17 residues. CDR3 protein: CASSLEPGGAVGNTIYF. In DNA form, the CDR3 reads TGTGCCAGCAGCTTAGAGCCAGGGGGCGCGGTTGGAAACACCATATATTTT.

As for this clone: Germline is not matched at one junction end, which may reflect a read error. The rearrangement uses TRBV6-1 and TRBJ1-5; a weak D match, TRBD1 (6 bases). The CDR3 is made up of 16 amino acids. The V gene's germline CDR1 is MNHNS and CDR2 SASEGT. The CDR3 protein is CASNERNWGAIQPQHF. The CDR3 nucleotides read TGTGCCAGCAATGAAAGGAACTGGGGGGCTATTCAGCCCCAACATTTT.

The V and J genes are TRBV5-1 and TRBJ2-2; D is possibly TRBD1 or TRBD2 (5 bases each). The CDR3 extends over 15 amino acids. Germline V lookup: CDR1 SGHRS, CDR2 YFSETQ. The V gene lost 5 bases and the J gene lost 0 bases, with 11 bases spanning the gap. DNA of the CDR3: TGCGCCAGCAGGTCGGGGCCTCCGAACACCGGGGAGCTGTTTTTT. This codes for CASRSGPPNTGELFF.

The chain is built from TRBV27 and TRBJ2-1, with a possible D match to TRBD2 (6 bases). The CDR3 has 16 residues. Germline V gene data show CDR1 as MNHEY and CDR2 as SMNVEV (reference sequence). V lost 4 bases, J lost 0 bases, and 13 bases lay in between. The DNA for the CDR3 is TGTGCCAGCAGTTCATTCCGAGCGGGCTCCTACAATGAGCAGTTCTTC. Protein sequence: CASSSFRAGSYNEQFF.

The rearrangement links TRBV27 to TRBJ1-1; D is unresolved. V gave up 5 bases and J gave up 2 bases, with 12 bases separating them. Germline V gene lookup returns CDR1 MNHEY and CDR2 SMNVEV (reference sequence). The CDR3 loop spans 14 amino acids. The CDR3 DNA is TGTGCCAGCAGTCCTCTCCCCCCCAACACTGAAGCTTTCTTT. This gives the protein CASSPLPPNTEAFF.

The rearrangement uses TRBV7-2 and TRBJ1-2, with TRBD1 matching over 9 bases. The CDR3 consists of 17 residues. Trimming at V came to 5 bases and at J to 8 bases, leaving 18 bases not matched to a gene. Looked up from germline, CDR1 is SGHTA and CDR2 is FQGNSA. The CDR3 DNA follows: TGTGCCAGCAGCCCCACAGGAGGGGGGGACAGGGTGGAAGGCTACACCTTC. Amino acid sequence: CASSPTGGGDRVEGYTF.

The chain combines TRBV5-4 with TRBJ2-7; perhaps TRBD2 as D (6 bases). From germline, CDR1 is SGHNT and CDR2 YYREEE (reference sequence). The V end was cut by 0 bases, the J end by 3 bases, with 13 bases between. The CDR3 is made up of 15 amino acids. Here the CDR3 reads CASSLAGQGGYEQYF. The CDR3, as DNA: TGTGCCAGCAGCTTGGCCGGGCAGGGAGGCTACGAGCAGTACTTC.

V and J are TRBV6-6 and TRBJ2-1; a possible D gene is TRBD2 (6 bases). The CDR3 totals 16 residues. Trimming shortened V by 5 bases and J by 6 bases, and 20 bases separated the two germline ends. Looked up from germline, CDR1 is MNHNY and CDR2 is SVGAGI (reference sequence). Here the CDR3 DNA reads TGTGCCAGCAGTCCTCCGGCCAGGGCGGAGGGCAATGAGCAGTTCTTC. Translating it yields CASSPPARAEGNEQFF.